This T cell receptor (beta chain) appears in the sequencing data of a study of cytomegalovirus exposure and HLA in healthy donors. Study-wide results and limits: TCR association rates varied by HLA locus in a later analysis, with DRB1 highest and HLA-C lowest. Highly shared variants forming one cluster were likely a sequencing artifact.

This CDR3 is 13 amino acids long. V lost 4 bases to trimming and J lost 1 base, with 3 bases between them. CDR1 and CDR2 (germline): SGHDT, YYEEEE. This PCR relied on a set of 60 Vbeta primers and 13 Jbeta primers. Produced via immunoSEQ multiplex PCR; TCRdb's table is partial and in-frame only. The table has more than 80,000 clones, around 64% seen once. As to this clone: Its antigen remains unknown.

The specimen sequenced was PBMCs. This clonotype originated in a human donor in good health. The chain is built from TRBV5-6 and TRBJ2-6, with D unclear. DNA for the CDR3: TGTGCCAGCAGCCTTTCTGGGGCCAACGTCCTGACTTTC. It encodes CASSLSGANVLTF.